These T cell receptor beta chains were read from a single sample in a study of blood T cell repertoires in COVID-19. The repertoire was sequenced with immunoSEQ multiplex PCR; TCRdb's copy has only in-frame clones and lacks some. The sample has more than 85,000 clones, over 75% seen once. Sequencing was carried out using peripheral blood. These TCRs come from a woman at least 80 years old with active or convalescent COVID-19. The CDR3 runs from the conserved cysteine through the conserved F or W. The D gene is left open where the match is weak. The listing skips clone size in some rows; elsewhere it reads once, few, many or a size class.

15	once	-	TRBV7-8	TRBJ2-5	CASSKARTYQETQYF	TGTGCCAGCAGCAAAGCCCGAACTTACCAAGAGACCCAGTACTTC
15	-	TRBD1	TRBV5-5	TRBJ2-7	CASRSGTGFAYEQYF	TGTGCCAGCAGATCAGGGACAGGATTCGCCTACGAGCAGTACTTC
15	-	TRBD2	TRBV7-8	TRBJ2-1	CASSLGGGLYNEQFF	TGTGCCAGCAGCTTAGGGGGAGGGCTCTACAATGAGCAGTTCTTC
14	-	-	TRBV10-3	TRBJ1-1	CAIRSSGSRTEAFF	TGTGCCATTCGGTCCTCGGGGTCTCGGACTGAAGCTTTCTTT
15	-	-	TRBV6-2/TRBV6-3	TRBJ2-6	CASSYSGSGANVLTF	TGTGCCAGCAGTTACTCTGGGAGTGGGGCCAACGTCCTGACTTTC
15	-	TRBD2	TRBV7-2	TRBJ2-7	CASSLGGGYSYEQYF	TGTGCCAGCAGCTTAGGCGGGGGTTACTCCTACGAGCAGTACTTC
15	-	-	TRBV4-3	TRBJ2-2	CASSQLTGNTGELFF	TGCGCCAGCAGCCAATTGACAGGAAACACCGGGGAGCTGTTTTTT
12	-	-	TRBV10-3	TRBJ2-7	CAIGPRDYEQYF	TGTGCCATCGGCCCTCGGGACTACGAGCAGTACTTC
12	-	TRBD2	TRBV5-6	TRBJ2-1	CASSSISGRKFF	TGTGCCAGCAGCTCAATTAGCGGGAGAAAGTTCTTC
17	-	TRBD2	TRBV30	TRBJ2-1	CAWSPTSGNNFYNEQFF	TGTGCCTGGAGTCCCACTAGCGGGAACAACTTTTACAATGAGCAGTTCTTC
16	-	-	TRBV6-5	TRBJ1-3	CASSYSLGGSGNTIYF	TGTGCCAGCAGTTACTCGTTAGGGGGTTCTGGAAACACCATATATTTT
16	-	-	TRBV18	TRBJ1-3	CASSPPGGRRGNTIYF	TGTGCCAGCTCACCCCCGGGTGGCCGGCGGGGAAACACCATATATTTT
13	-	-	TRBV28	TRBJ1-4	CASGGIPLGGLFF	TGTGCCAGCGGGGGAATCCCCCTAGGGGGACTGTTTTTT
15	-	-	TRBV12-1	TRBJ1-1	CASSFQTGEKTEAFF	TGTGCCAGCAGCTTTCAAACAGGGGAGAAGACTGAAGCTTTCTTT
18	-	TRBD2	TRBV19	TRBJ2-1	CASSLFLTSGSPLNEQFF	TGTGCCAGTAGTCTCTTTCTGACTAGCGGGAGTCCCCTCAATGAGCAGTTCTTC
14	-	TRBD1	TRBV2	TRBJ2-5	CASSRDRGKETQYF	TGTGCCAGCAGTCGGGACAGGGGAAAAGAGACCCAGTACTTC
17	-	-	TRBV18	TRBJ2-1	CASSPSGSSRSYNEQFF	TGTGCCAGCTCCCCTTCCGGGAGTAGTAGATCCTACAATGAGCAGTTCTTC
18	-	TRBD2	TRBV7-6	TRBJ2-3	CASSPPGLAGGGTDTQYF	TGTGCCAGCAGCCCCCCAGGACTAGCGGGGGGGGGCACAGATACGCAGTATTTT
20	-	-	TRBV2	TRBJ1-5	CASSLEGLGVRAYSNQPQHF	TGTGCCAGCTCGCTGGAGGGTCTGGGTGTACGGGCGTATAGCAATCAGCCCCAGCATTTT
15	-	TRBD1	TRBV19	TRBJ1-2	CASHRDRDFFYGYTF	TGTGCCAGCCACCGGGACAGAGACTTTTTCTATGGCTACACCTTC
16	-	TRBD2	TRBV2	TRBJ2-1	CASRGPGLAGGNEQFF	TGTGCCAGCAGGGGACCTGGACTAGCGGGTGGGAATGAGCAGTTCTTC
16	-	TRBD1	TRBV10-1	TRBJ2-1	CASSERDSSMYNEQFF	TGCGCCAGCAGTGAGCGGGACAGCTCAATGTACAATGAGCAGTTCTTC
16	few	-	TRBV10-3	TRBJ1-2	CAISGPQAGADYGYTF	TGTGCCATCAGTGGTCCGCAGGCCGGTGCTGACTATGGCTACACCTTC
17	-	-	TRBV21-1	TRBJ1-5	CASSKARRERCNQPQHF	TGTGCCAGCAGCAAAGCGCGCAGGGAAAGGTGCAATCAGCCCCAGCATTTT
15	-	TRBD2	TRBV7-2	TRBJ2-3	CASSYTRLAGDTQYF	TGTGCCAGCAGCTACACCCGACTAGCGGGAGATACGCAGTATTTT
16	-	TRBD2	TRBV3-1/TRBV3-2	TRBJ2-1	CASSQVTSGVENEQFF	TGTGCCAGCAGCCAGGTAACTAGCGGGGTAGAGAATGAGCAGTTCTTC
16	-	-	TRBV22-1	TRBJ2-3	CPGSARTSLSTDTQYF	TGTCCTGGGAGCGCACGGACAAGTCTAAGCACAGATACGCAGTATTTT
16	-	TRBD1	TRBV29-1	TRBJ2-1	CSVEPTGVGSYNEQFF	TGCAGCGTTGAACCCACAGGGGTAGGCTCCTACAATGAGCAGTTCTTC